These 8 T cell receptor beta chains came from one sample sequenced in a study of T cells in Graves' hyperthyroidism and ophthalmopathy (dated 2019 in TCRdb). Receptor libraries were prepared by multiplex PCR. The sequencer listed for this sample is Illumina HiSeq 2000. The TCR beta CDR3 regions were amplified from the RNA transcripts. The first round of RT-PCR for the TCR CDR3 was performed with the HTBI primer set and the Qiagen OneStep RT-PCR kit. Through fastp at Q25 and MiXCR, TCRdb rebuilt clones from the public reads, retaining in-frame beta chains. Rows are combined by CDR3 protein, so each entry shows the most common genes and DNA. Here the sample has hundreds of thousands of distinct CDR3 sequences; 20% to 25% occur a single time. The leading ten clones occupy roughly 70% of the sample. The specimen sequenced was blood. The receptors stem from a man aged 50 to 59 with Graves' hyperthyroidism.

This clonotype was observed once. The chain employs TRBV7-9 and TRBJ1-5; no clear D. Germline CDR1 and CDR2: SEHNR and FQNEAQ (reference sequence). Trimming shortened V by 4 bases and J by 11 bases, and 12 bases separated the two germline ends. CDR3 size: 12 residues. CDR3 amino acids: CASSSVGEAQHF. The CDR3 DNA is TGTGCCAGCAGCTCCGTCGGGGAGGCCCAGCATTTT.

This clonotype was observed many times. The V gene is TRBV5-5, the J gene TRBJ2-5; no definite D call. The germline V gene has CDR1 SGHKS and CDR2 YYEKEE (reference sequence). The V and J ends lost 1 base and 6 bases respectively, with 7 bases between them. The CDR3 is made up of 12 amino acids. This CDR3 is CASSLNEQTQYF. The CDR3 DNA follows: TGTGCCAGCAGCTTGAACGAACAGACCCAGTACTTC.

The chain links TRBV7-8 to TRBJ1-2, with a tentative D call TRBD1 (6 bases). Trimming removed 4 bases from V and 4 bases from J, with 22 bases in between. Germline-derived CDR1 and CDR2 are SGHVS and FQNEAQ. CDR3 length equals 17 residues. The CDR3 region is CASSSNTLRGASYGYTF. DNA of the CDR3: TGTGCCAGCAGCTCGAATACTTTAAGGGGGGCGAGCTATGGCTACACCTTC.

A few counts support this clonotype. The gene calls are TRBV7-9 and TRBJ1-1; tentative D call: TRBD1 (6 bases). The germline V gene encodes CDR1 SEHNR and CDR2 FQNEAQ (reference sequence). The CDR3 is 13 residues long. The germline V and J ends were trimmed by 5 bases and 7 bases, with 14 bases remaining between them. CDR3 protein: CASSPAQGYEAFF. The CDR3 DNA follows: TGTGCCAGCAGCCCCGCACAGGGTTATGAAGCTTTCTTT.

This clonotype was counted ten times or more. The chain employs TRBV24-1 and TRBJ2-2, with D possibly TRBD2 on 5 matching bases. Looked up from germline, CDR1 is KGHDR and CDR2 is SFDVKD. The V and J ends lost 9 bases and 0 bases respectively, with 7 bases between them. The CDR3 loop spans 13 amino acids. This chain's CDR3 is CATLAPNTGELFF. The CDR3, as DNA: TGTGCCACCCTAGCACCGAACACCGGGGAGCTGTTTTTT.

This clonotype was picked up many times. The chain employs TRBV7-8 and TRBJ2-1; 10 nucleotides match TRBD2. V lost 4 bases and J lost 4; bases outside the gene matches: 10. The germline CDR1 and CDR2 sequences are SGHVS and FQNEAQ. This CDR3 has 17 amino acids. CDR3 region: CASSSSGGGQTYNEQFF. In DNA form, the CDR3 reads TGTGCCAGCAGCTCCAGCGGGGGGGGACAGACTTACAATGAGCAGTTCTTC.

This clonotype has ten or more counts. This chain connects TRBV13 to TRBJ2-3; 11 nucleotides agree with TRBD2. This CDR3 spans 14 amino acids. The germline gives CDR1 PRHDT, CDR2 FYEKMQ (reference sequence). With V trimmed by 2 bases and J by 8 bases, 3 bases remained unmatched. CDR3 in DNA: TGTGCCAGCAGCTTACTAGCGGGAGGATCTACGCAGTATTTT. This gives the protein CASSLLAGGSTQYF.

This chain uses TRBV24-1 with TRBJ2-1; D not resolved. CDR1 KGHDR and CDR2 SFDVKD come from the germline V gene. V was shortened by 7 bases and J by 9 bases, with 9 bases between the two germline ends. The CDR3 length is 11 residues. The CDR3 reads CATSLLGEQFF. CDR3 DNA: TGTGCCACCAGCCTCTTGGGTGAGCAGTTCTTC.